A selection of T cell receptor beta chains follows, all from one sample in a study of T cell responses to AZD1222 COVID-19 vaccine. The table came from immunoSEQ multiplex PCR; TCRdb's copy has only in-frame clones and leaves some out. In the table there are some 96,000 clones, around 87% of which are singletons. Sequenced material: peripheral blood, taken on day 0 of AZD1222 vaccination. Source of these receptors: an adult in good health. Both conserved end residues are part of each CDR3. Each record gives: J gene, clone size, CDR3 length, V gene, CDR3 protein. Some rows have no size entry. The others give once, few or many, or a class for an expanded clone.

>TRBJ1-3|few|15|TRBV3-1/TRBV3-2
CASSQRLGPGNTIYF
>TRBJ1-4|.|11|TRBV20-1
CSVGGEEKLFF
>TRBJ2-1|.|16|TRBV7-6
CASSQTSGRVYNEQFF
>TRBJ1-2|.|13|TRBV20-1
CSASLYGAYGYTF
>TRBJ2-1|.|15|TRBV5-1
CASSLYGWSYNEQFF
>TRBJ2-5|.|17|TRBV7-9
CASSSNLGRGRWETQYF
>TRBJ2-1|.|13|TRBV12-3/TRBV12-4
CASSLSGMVEQFF
>TRBJ2-1|.|16|TRBV6-4
CASSDSAVSSYNEQFF
>TRBJ2-2|.|15|TRBV29-1
CSVSGAGAMSGELFF
>TRBJ1-5|.|15|TRBV5-4
CASSTLIKGGSSQHF
>TRBJ1-1|.|11|TRBV20-1
CSARQVTEAFF